The TCR beta chain under discussion was sequenced for a study of T cells in Graves' hyperthyroidism and ophthalmopathy. This clonotype was seen at least ten times. RNA transcripts provided the source from which TCR beta CDR3 regions were amplified. With the HTBI primer set, the TCR CDR3 went through a first round of RT-PCR. TCRdb used MiXCR to reprocess the multiplex PCR reads, holding one entry per CDR3 protein. The sample shows 250,000 to 300,000 distinct CDR3 sequences, approximately 14% of them seen only once. CDR1 DFQATT and CDR2 SNEGSKA come from the germline V gene (reference sequence). This CDR3 region has 12 residues.

Sequenced: blood. The genes are TRBV20-1 and TRBJ1-2; a weak D match, TRBD1 (5 bases). This TCR was sampled from a woman aged 50 to 60 with Graves' hyperthyroidism that later progressed to Graves' ophthalmopathy. The CDR3 sequence: CSDGGAIYGYTF. In DNA, the CDR3 is TGCAGCGACGGTGGGGCTATCTACGGCTACACCTTC.